One sample yielded the 16 T cell receptor beta chains listed below, sequenced in a study of T-cell memory formation after mild COVID-19. TCRdb independently ran MiXCR on the 5' RACE reads; one entry per CDR3 protein. This table has 150,000 to 200,000 distinct CDR3 sequences, 13% to 15% appearing once. Specimen: PBMCs or a T cell subset sorted from them (not recorded which). The receptor source for this set is an adult woman who had mild COVID-19 (a few samples of this study predate the infection). Cell type and time point are not known.

This clonotype was picked up a small number of times. The gene calls are TRBV4-3 and TRBJ2-2; D is uncertain. This CDR3 is 15 amino acids long. Germline values: CDR1 LGHNA, CDR2 YSLEER. V lost 0 bases to trimming and J lost 1 base, with 6 bases between them. CDR3 amino acids: CASSQELMNTGELFF. Written as DNA, the CDR3 is TGCGCCAGCAGCCAAGAGCTAATGAACACCGGGGAGCTGTTTTTT.

This clonotype was detected a few times. The rearrangement joins TRBV20-1 to TRBJ2-1; 9 positions match TRBD2. Germline V lookup: CDR1 DFQATT, CDR2 SNEGSKA (reference sequence). The CDR3 covers 14 residues. The ends lost 8 bases at V and 7 bases at J; junction bases unmatched: 12. The CDR3 protein is CSSRRAGGSNEQFF. The CDR3 bases are TGCAGTTCCAGGAGGGCGGGAGGGAGTAATGAGCAGTTCTTC.

Worth noting for this clonotype: With a much larger clone just one base away, this may be a read error. The chain carries TRBV10-3 and TRBJ2-1; D might be TRBD1 or TRBD2, each matching 6 bases. The CDR3 extends over 13 amino acids. The germline CDR1 and CDR2 sequences are ENHRY and SYGVKD. The CDR3 protein is CAIGHGGDNDQFF. CDR3 DNA sequence: TGTGCCATCGGACACGGAGGGGACAATGATCAGTTCTTC.

The V and J genes are TRBV19 and TRBJ1-1; D ambiguous. The CDR3 is 13 amino acids. Germline V lookup: CDR1 LNHDA, CDR2 SQIVND (reference sequence). The germline V and J ends were trimmed by 9 bases and 1 base, with 12 bases remaining between them. CDR3 region: CASLSRRNTEAFF. CDR3 bases: TGTGCCAGCCTATCCCGGAGGAACACTGAAGCTTTCTTT.

In this sample, this clonotype turned up many times. The chain has TRBV20-1 and TRBJ2-3; 8 bases agree with TRBD2. J gave up 2 bases and V 1 base, and 8 bases lay outside the gene matches. The CDR3 length is 16 residues. In germline, CDR1 is DFQATT, CDR2 SNEGSKA (reference sequence). This chain's CDR3 is CSARVSTSGITDTQYF. The CDR3, as DNA: TGCAGTGCTAGAGTTAGTACTAGCGGAATCACAGATACGCAGTATTTT.

This clonotype was picked up many times. V gene TRBV7-9 combines with J gene TRBJ2-5; D ambiguous. Germline-derived CDR1 and CDR2 are SEHNR and FQNEAQ (reference sequence). The CDR3 sequence is 12 residues long. V was pared by 4 bases and J by 1 base, with 4 bases between. As DNA, the CDR3 is TGTGCCAGCAGCTCAACCCAAGAGACCCAGTACTTC. It encodes CASSSTQETQYF.

This clonotype was seen many times. The chain has TRBV7-2 and TRBJ1-6; TRBD1 matches 8 bases. The germline V gene encodes CDR1 SGHTA and CDR2 FQGNSA. Losses at the gene ends were 3 bases for V and 6 bases for J; bases not matched to a gene: 7. This CDR3 is 16 amino acids long. The CDR3 is CASSFDLTGGNSPLHF. The CDR3 nucleotides read TGTGCCAGCAGCTTTGATCTTACAGGGGGTAATTCACCCCTCCACTTT.

The chain has TRBV14 and TRBJ2-2, with 7 bases fitting TRBD1. V lost 4 bases, J lost 1 base, and 6 bases stayed unmatched. This CDR3 spans 16 amino acids. Germline lookup yields CDR1 SGHDN and CDR2 FVKESK. DNA of the CDR3: TGTGCCAGCAGCCCAACCGGGACAGAGAACACCGGGGAGCTGTTTTTT. Translation gives CASSPTGTENTGELFF. Full variable domain (missing parts from reference TRBV14 and TRBJ2-2): EAGVTQFPSHSVIEKGQTVTLRCDPISGHDNLYWYRRVMGKEIKFLLHFVKESKQDESGMPNNRFLAERTGGTYSTLKVQPAELEDSGVYFCASSPTGTENTGELFFGEGSRLTVL.

The chain joins TRBV27 to TRBJ2-3; D call uncertain. Trimming cost V 4 bases and J 4 bases, with 12 bases left between them. Germline assignment: CDR1 MNHEY and CDR2 SMNVEV (reference sequence). The CDR3 totals 14 residues. As DNA, the CDR3 is TGTGCCAGCAGTTCATGGACCGATGCAGATACGCAGTATTTT. Protein: CASSSWTDADTQYF.

This clonotype occurred a few times. The CDR3 spells CASSNHLLSLAISEDTQYF. Here the CDR3 DNA reads TGTGCCAGCAGCAACCATCTCCTAAGCCTAGCAATTTCGGAAGATACGCAGTATTTT. The chain carries TRBV21-1 and TRBJ2-3; TRBD2 reflects the table's D call only, with no check against the DNA. TRBV21-1 is flagged as a pseudogene. The CDR3 totals 19 residues.

At least ten counts were recorded for this clonotype. This rearrangement joins TRBV5-6 to TRBJ2-1; D is perhaps TRBD1 (5 bases). The V and J ends lost 1 base and 8 bases respectively, with 13 bases between them. The CDR3 totals 14 residues. Per germline, CDR1 SGHDT and CDR2 YYEEEE. DNA for the CDR3: TGTGCCAGCAGCTTGCAGGGATCCACATATGAGCAGTTCTTC. Protein product: CASSLQGSTYEQFF.

The V and J genes are TRBV20-1 and TRBJ1-5; D is ambiguous. V was shortened by 0 bases and J by 0 bases, with 12 bases between the two germline ends. The germline gives CDR1 DFQATT, CDR2 SNEGSKA (reference sequence). The CDR3 is made up of 16 amino acids. As DNA, the CDR3 is TGCAGTGCTAGAGATCTGCATTCCGCTAGCAATCAGCCCCAGCATTTT. It encodes CSARDLHSASNQPQHF.

This chain joins TRBV12-3 or TRBV12-4 and TRBJ2-1, with TRBD2 matching 10 bases. The V segment lost 5 bases and the J segment 7 bases; nucleotides outside the gene matches: 8. This CDR3 contains 15 residues. The CDR3 loop is CASSAPGLAHNEQFF. DNA of the CDR3: TGTGCCAGCAGTGCCCCGGGACTAGCGCATAATGAGCAGTTCTTC.

The table lists this clonotype with a few counts. The CDR3 bases are TGCAGTGCTAGAAGCGAGACAGGGGGGAATCAGCCCCAGCATTTT. Amino acids: CSARSETGGNQPQHF. The V call is TRBV20-1, the J call TRBJ1-5; 9 bases align to TRBD1. The germline CDR1 and CDR2 sequences are DFQATT and SNEGSKA (reference sequence). The CDR3 covers 15 residues. The junction had 6 bases not matched to a gene; V was cut back by 2 bases and J by 4 bases.

This clonotype was recorded many times. The gene calls are TRBV6-4 and TRBJ2-1; a weak D match, TRBD2 (6 bases). The V and J ends lost 1 base and 5 bases respectively, with 9 bases between them. This CDR3 has 14 residues. Germline CDR1 MRHNA, CDR2 SNTAGT. CDR3 nucleotides: TGTGCCAGCAGTGACTTGGGGGGTAACAATGAGCAGTTCTTC. It codes for CASSDLGGNNEQFF.

The V call is TRBV12-3 or TRBV12-4, the J call TRBJ1-1, with D hard to call. The V end lost 5 bases, the J end lost 1 base, and 8 bases lay between the germline ends. The CDR3 consists of 13 residues. CDR3 nucleotides: TGTGCCAGCAGTCCCGATGGGAACACTGAAGCTTTCTTT. Its translation is CASSPDGNTEAFF.